What follows is one TCR beta chain and its context. Trimming took off 6 bases at V and 2 bases at J, with 11 bases between the two ends. CDR1 and CDR2 from the germline V gene are SGHAT and FQNNGV. This CDR3 is built from 14 residues. Sequencing of TCR beta was carried out in blood CD8+ and CD4+ T cells. CD8+ and CD4+ T cells were negatively isolated; TEMRA cells were FACS-enriched. This entry belongs to a study of CD8 T cells in Susac syndrome. Random hexamers were used to reverse transcribe an amount of about 0.5 to 1 ug RNA. MiXCR, run by TCRdb on the immunoSEQ multiplex PCR reads, gives a single entry per CDR3 protein. The sample consists of 150,000 to 200,000 distinct CDR3 sequences, approximately 94% of them appearing once.

The specimen was CD4+ T cells from PBMCs. J is TRBJ2-4 and V is TRBV11-2, with D unresolved. The origin of this receptor is a human donor with multiple sclerosis. CDR3 loop: CASRERVTKNIQYF. The DNA of the CDR3 is TGTGCCAGCAGAGAAAGAGTTACCAAAAACATTCAGTACTTC.